What follows are 28 T cell receptor beta chains derived from one specimen sequenced in a study of blood T cell repertoires in COVID-19. Measured with immunoSEQ multiplex PCR; TCRdb has only the in-frame clones, and not every one. The table lists nearly 35,000 clones, roughly 93% of them singletons. Sequences were obtained from peripheral blood. The receptors were sampled from a human donor in a cohort sampled during active COVID-19.

This clone was picked up one time. This CDR3 is CASSSQPPDRGRFSGYTF. The DNA for the CDR3 is TGTGCCAGCAGCTCCCAACCCCCCGACAGGGGGCGTTTTTCTGGCTACACCTTC. The rearrangement links TRBV7-8 to TRBJ1-2; TRBD1 matches 10 bases. Trimming took 4 bases from V and 7 from J; bases not matched to a gene: 18. Germline V lookup: CDR1 SGHVS, CDR2 FQNEAQ. The CDR3 runs 18 residues.

The chain is built from TRBV6-2 or TRBV6-3 and TRBJ2-7; 13 bases are a match to TRBD2. The CDR3 covers 15 residues. Germline-derived CDR1 and CDR2 are MNHEY and SVGEGT. Losses at the gene ends were 3 bases for V and 4 bases for J; bases not matched to a gene: 3. The CDR3: CASSYSTSGGYEQYF. CDR3 coding DNA: TGTGCCAGCAGTTATTCGACTAGCGGGGGGTACGAGCAGTACTTC.

CDR3 in amino acids: CASSPGPGGTEAFF. CDR3 nucleotides: TGCGCCAGCAGCCCCGGCCCGGGGGGCACTGAAGCTTTCTTT. The chain employs TRBV5-1 and TRBJ1-1, with D possibly being TRBD1 (5 bases). V gave up 4 bases and J gave up 4 bases, with 14 bases separating them. The CDR3 has 14 residues. Germline V gene sequence: CDR1 SGHRS, CDR2 YFSETQ. The full variable domain, completed using reference TRBV5-1 and TRBJ1-1, is KAGVTQTPRYLIKTRGQQVTLSCSPISGHRSVSWYQQTPGQGLQFLFEYFSETQRNKGNFPGRFSGRQFSNSRSEMNVSTLELGDSALYLCASSPGPGGTEAFFGQGTRLTVV.

The V call is TRBV6-6, the J call TRBJ2-2, with 14 bases fitting TRBD2. The CDR3 totals 18 residues. Germline V gives CDR1 MNHNY, CDR2 SVGAGI (reference sequence). The trim removed 5 bases at V and 1 base at J, leaving 6 bases unmatched. The CDR3 DNA reads TGTGCCAGCAGTCCGGGACTAGCGGGAGTCCTGAACACCGGGGAGCTGTTTTTT. It encodes CASSPGLAGVLNTGELFF.

The chain carries TRBV21-1 and TRBJ2-1; the listed D gene, TRBD2, was not tested against the DNA. TRBV21-1 is a pseudogene. This CDR3 is 15 amino acids long. CDR3 sequence reads: CASSKVGESYNEQFF. The CDR3 DNA follows: TGTGCCAGCAGCAAAGTCGGGGAGTCTTACAATGAGCAGTTCTTC.

This clone was detected once. The rearrangement joins TRBV7-9 to TRBJ1-2; 7 bases agree with TRBD1. There are 13 residues in the CDR3. In germline, CDR1 is SEHNR, CDR2 FQNEAQ (reference sequence). V dropped 7 bases and J dropped 2; count of bases not matched to a gene: 4. The CDR3 bases are TGTGCCAGCAACCAACAGGGGAACTATGGCTACACCTTC. This sequence encodes CASNQQGNYGYTF.

This CDR3 is CAISDNGQGYNEQFF. In nucleotides, the CDR3 is TGTGCCATCAGCGACAACGGACAGGGCTACAATGAGCAGTTCTTC. The chain is built from TRBV10-3 and TRBJ2-1, with 8 bases that match TRBD1. Germline CDR1 ENHRY, CDR2 SYGVKD. The CDR3 is made up of 15 amino acids. Unmatched junction bases numbered 7, after V lost 6 bases and J lost 3 bases.

The chain couples TRBV28 to TRBJ2-5; 8 bases map to TRBD1. Germline CDR1 is MDHEN and CDR2 is SYDVKM. The V and J ends lost 3 bases and 3 bases, in that order; junction bases with no gene match: 3. The CDR3 has 14 amino acids. The CDR3 here is CASSFAGGEETQYF. The DNA for the CDR3 is TGTGCCAGCAGTTTCGCAGGGGGCGAAGAGACCCAGTACTTC.

This clone was recorded once. The chain has TRBV5-1 and TRBJ2-7; TRBD1 agrees at 9 bases. This CDR3 is 14 amino acids long. Losses at the gene ends were 4 bases for V and 4 bases for J; bases not matched to a gene: 6. Germline V CDR1 and CDR2: SGHRS, YFSETQ. The CDR3 DNA reads TGCGCCAGCAGCCTAATGGACAGGGGTTACGAGCAGTACTTC. Its protein product is CASSLMDRGYEQYF.

The V call is TRBV6-5, the J call TRBJ1-1; unclear D gene. This CDR3 has 10 amino acids. CDR1 is MNHEY and CDR2 is SVGAGI in the germline V gene. V was pared by 5 bases and J by 7 bases, with 5 bases between. The DNA for the CDR3 is TGTGCCAGCAGTCGTTTTGAAGCTTTCTTT. Its protein product is CASSRFEAFF.

The gene calls are TRBV4-1 and TRBJ2-3, with D unresolved. The germline gives CDR1 MGHRA, CDR2 YSYEKL. This CDR3 contains 13 residues. Trimming took 1 base from V and 3 from J, leaving 5 bases between them. CDR3 sequence reads: CASSQAGTDTQYF. The CDR3 DNA sequence: TGCGCCAGCAGCCAAGCAGGAACAGATACGCAGTATTTT.

The chain recombines TRBV10-1 with TRBJ2-3; D gene unclear. The CDR3 runs to 11 residues. Trimming left V 5 bases short and J 2 bases short, with 2 bases between. The V gene's germline CDR1 is WNHNN and CDR2 SYGVQD (reference sequence). Here the CDR3 reads CASSHTDTQYF. In DNA, the CDR3 is TGCGCCAGCAGTCACACAGATACGCAGTATTTT.

This chain connects TRBV5-1 to TRBJ2-5; TRBD1 matches at 8 bases. CDR3 length equals 15 residues. V shed 4 bases and J 4 bases; nucleotides not matched to a gene: 9. The germline V gene has CDR1 SGHRS and CDR2 YFSETQ. This CDR3 reads CASSVGQGMGETQYF. CDR3 coding DNA: TGCGCCAGCAGCGTCGGACAGGGAATGGGAGAGACCCAGTACTTC.

This chain connects TRBV5-6 to TRBJ2-7; TRBD1 might be the D (5 bases). Trimming took 2 bases from V and 2 from J, leaving 20 bases between them. Germline loops: CDR1 SGHDT, CDR2 YYEEEE. CDR3 length equals 17 residues. CDR3 DNA: TGTGCCAGCAGCTTTACCATTGCCAGGGTAACCCCCTACGAGCAGTACTTC. Amino acid sequence: CASSFTIARVTPYEQYF.

The chain couples TRBV30 to TRBJ1-2; D remains unclear. V lost 0 bases, J lost 6 bases, and 5 bases lay in between. The CDR3 totals 11 residues. CDR1 is GTSNPN, CDR2 SVGIG, per germline (reference sequence). Here the CDR3 reads CAWSVLDGYTF. DNA for the CDR3: TGTGCCTGGAGTGTATTAGATGGCTACACCTTC.

The chain links TRBV9 to TRBJ2-5; unclear D gene. Trimming stripped 1 base from V and 3 bases from J, with 4 bases between. Germline V gene lookup returns CDR1 SGDLS and CDR2 YYNGEE. The CDR3 has 12 amino acids. Written as DNA, the CDR3 is TGTGCCAGCAGCGTATCAGAAGAGACCCAGTACTTC. Residues: CASSVSEETQYF.

The chain carries TRBV18 and TRBJ2-1; 10 bases fit TRBD2. Per germline, CDR1 KGHSH and CDR2 LQKENI. V shed 3 bases, J shed 5 bases, and the junction held 4 bases outside the gene matches. The CDR3 is made up of 15 amino acids. The CDR3 here is CASSPGLAPNNEQFF. The DNA for the CDR3 is TGTGCCAGCTCACCGGGACTAGCGCCTAACAATGAGCAGTTCTTC.

V usage is TRBV13 and J usage is TRBJ1-1; TRBD1 agrees at 9 bases. Per the germline V gene, CDR1 is PRHDT and CDR2 is FYEKMQ (reference sequence). This CDR3 contains 12 residues. V lost 5 bases to trimming and J lost 8 bases; unmatched junction nucleotides: 3. The CDR3 DNA is TGTGCCAGCAGCCTGGGACAGGGAGAAGCTTTCTTT. Protein product: CASSLGQGEAFF. The full variable domain, rest sourced from reference TRBV13 and TRBJ1-1, is AAGVIQSPRHLIKEKRETATLKCYPIPRHDTVYWYQQGPGQDPQFLISFYEKMQSDKGSIPDRFSAQQFSDYHSELNMSSLELGDSALYFCASSLGQGEAFFGQGTRLTVV.

V gene TRBV5-4 combines with J gene TRBJ2-7; TRBD2 aligns across 8 bases. CDR3 length: 14 residues. With V trimmed by 1 base and J by 3 bases, 3 bases remained unmatched. From germline, CDR1 is SGHNT and CDR2 YYREEE (reference sequence). This chain's CDR3 is CASSLWRGDYEQYF. The CDR3 DNA reads TGTGCCAGCAGCTTGTGGCGGGGGGACTACGAGCAGTACTTC.

The chain employs TRBV3-1 (or the pseudogene TRBV3-2) and TRBJ1-2; D unresolved. The CDR3 is 12 residues long. With 5 bases removed from V and 4 bases from J, the gap between germline ends came to 8 bases. The germline V gene has CDR1 LGHDT and CDR2 YNNKEL (reference sequence). As DNA, the CDR3 is TGTGCCAGCAGCGGCCGTCTCTATGGCTACACCTTC. Its translation is CASSGRLYGYTF.

The chain has TRBV2 and TRBJ1-1, with 8 nucleotides matching TRBD1. This CDR3 has 14 residues. Trimming at V came to 7 bases and at J to 4 bases, leaving 8 bases not matched to a gene. The germline V gene has CDR1 SNHLY and CDR2 FYNNEI. In DNA, the CDR3 is TGTGCCAGCACAAAGACAGGGGAGGTCACTGAAGCTTTCTTT. It encodes CASTKTGEVTEAFF. Looking up the rest from reference TRBV2 and TRBJ1-1 gives the full variable domain: EPEVTQTPSHQVTQMGQEVILRCVPISNHLYFYWYRQILGQKVEFLVSFYNNEISEKSEIFDDQFSVERPDGSNFTLKIRSTKLEDSAMYFCASTKTGEVTEAFFGQGTRLTVV.

This chain connects TRBV10-1 to TRBJ2-7; 10 bases match TRBD2. Germline CDR1 is WNHNN and CDR2 is SYGVQD (reference sequence). V lost 8 bases and J lost 3; bases outside the gene matches: 7. The CDR3 has 14 residues. The CDR3 DNA sequence: TGCGCCAGCTTTACTAGCGGGATTGTCTACGAGCAGTACTTC. Translating it yields CASFTSGIVYEQYF.

This chain connects TRBV3-1 (or the pseudogene TRBV3-2) to TRBJ1-2; D is unclear. The ends were cut back, 4 bases at V and 5 bases at J, with 11 bases in the middle. CDR3 length: 13 amino acids. CDR1 and CDR2 (germline): LGHDT, YNNKEL (reference sequence). The CDR3, as DNA: TGTGCCAGCAGCCCCCCGGGGATGTATGGCTACACCTTC. It codes for CASSPPGMYGYTF.

The rearrangement uses TRBV5-4 and TRBJ2-1, with D perhaps TRBD2 (5 bases). The CDR3 totals 14 residues. Deletions cut 2 bases from V and 8 bases from J, with 14 bases between. Germline CDR1 SGHNT, CDR2 YYREEE (reference sequence). The CDR3 DNA reads TGTGCCAGCAGCTTTCCTGGGAGTAAGGATGAGCAGTTCTTC. It codes for CASSFPGSKDEQFF.

The V call is TRBV7-9, the J call TRBJ2-7, with 9 bases lining up with TRBD1. Trimming took 5 bases from V and 5 from J; bases not matched to a gene: 10. CDR1 and CDR2 (germline): SEHNR, FQNEAQ (reference sequence). This CDR3 comprises 15 residues. CDR3 region: CASSPTGTGPDEQYF. CDR3 bases: TGTGCCAGCAGCCCTACCGGGACAGGGCCCGACGAGCAGTACTTC.

The chain uses TRBV27 and TRBJ1-1; D may be TRBD1 (5 bases). The CDR3 is made up of 11 amino acids. CDR1 and CDR2 (germline): MNHEY, SMNVEV (reference sequence). V lost 10 bases and J 7 bases, leaving 13 bases between the germline ends. The CDR3 sequence is CATMGGSEAFF. CDR3 in DNA: TGTGCCACCATGGGGGGGAGTGAAGCTTTCTTT.

This clone has just one count. The chain couples TRBV5-1 to TRBJ2-7; 8 bases match TRBD2. The CDR3 extends over 14 amino acids. The germline V gene encodes CDR1 SGHRS and CDR2 YFSETQ. V gave up 1 base and J gave up 6 bases; unmatched junction bases: 6. The chain's CDR3 is CASSLTSGSSEQYF. The CDR3 DNA reads TGCGCCAGCAGCTTGACGAGCGGGAGCTCCGAGCAGTACTTC.

CDR3 bases: TGTGCCACCCAGCTGGGCCCGAACACTGAAGCTTTCTTT. This gives the protein CATQLGPNTEAFF. The chain combines TRBV3-1 (or the pseudogene TRBV3-2) with TRBJ1-1; D gene unclear. There are 13 residues in the CDR3. Germline-derived CDR1 and CDR2 are LGHDT and YNNKEL (reference sequence). Trimming cost V 10 bases and J 1 base, with 13 bases left between them.